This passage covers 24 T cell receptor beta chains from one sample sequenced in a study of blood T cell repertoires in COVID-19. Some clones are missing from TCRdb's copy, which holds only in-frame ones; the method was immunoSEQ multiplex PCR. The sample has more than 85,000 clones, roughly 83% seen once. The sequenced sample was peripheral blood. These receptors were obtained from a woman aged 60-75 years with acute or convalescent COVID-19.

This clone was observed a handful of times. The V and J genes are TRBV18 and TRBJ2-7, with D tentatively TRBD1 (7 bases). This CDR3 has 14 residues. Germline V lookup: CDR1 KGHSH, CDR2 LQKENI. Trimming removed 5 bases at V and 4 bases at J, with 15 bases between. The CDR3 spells CASSAGGGPYEQYF. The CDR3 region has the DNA TGTGCCAGCTCAGCTGGAGGGGGCCCATACGAGCAGTACTTC. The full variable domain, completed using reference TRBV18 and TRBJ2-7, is NAGVMQNPRHLVRRRGQEARLRCSPMKGHSHVYWYRQLPEEGLKFMVYLQKENIIDESGMPKERFSAEFPKEGPSILRIQQVVRGDSAAYFCASSAGGGPYEQYFGPGTRLTVT.

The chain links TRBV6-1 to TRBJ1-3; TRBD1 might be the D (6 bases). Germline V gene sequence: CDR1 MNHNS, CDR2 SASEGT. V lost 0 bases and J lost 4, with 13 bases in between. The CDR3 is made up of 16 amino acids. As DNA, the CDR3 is TGTGCCAGCAGTGAAGCCGGGGGGCTGGGAGGAAACACCATATATTTT. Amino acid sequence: CASSEAGGLGGNTIYF.

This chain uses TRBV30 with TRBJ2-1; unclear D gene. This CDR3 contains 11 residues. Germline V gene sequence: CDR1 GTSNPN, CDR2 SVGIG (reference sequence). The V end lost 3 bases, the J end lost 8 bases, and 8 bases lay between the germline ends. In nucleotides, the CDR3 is TGTGCCTGGAGCCCCGCGTATGAGCAGTTCTTC. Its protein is CAWSPAYEQFF.

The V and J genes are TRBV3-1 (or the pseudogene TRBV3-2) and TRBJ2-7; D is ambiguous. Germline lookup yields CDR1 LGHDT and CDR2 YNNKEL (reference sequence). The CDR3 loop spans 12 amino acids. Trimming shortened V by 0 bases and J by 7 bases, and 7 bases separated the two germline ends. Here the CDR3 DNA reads TGTGCCAGCAGCCAAGAAACCGGGGAGCAGTACTTC. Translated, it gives CASSQETGEQYF.

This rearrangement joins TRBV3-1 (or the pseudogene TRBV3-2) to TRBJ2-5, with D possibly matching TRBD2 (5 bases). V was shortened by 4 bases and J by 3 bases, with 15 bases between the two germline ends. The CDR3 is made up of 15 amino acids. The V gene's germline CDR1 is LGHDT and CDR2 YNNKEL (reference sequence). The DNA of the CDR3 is TGTGCCAGCAGCCGACGGTCGGCTAGCAAAGAGACCCAGTACTTC. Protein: CASSRRSASKETQYF.

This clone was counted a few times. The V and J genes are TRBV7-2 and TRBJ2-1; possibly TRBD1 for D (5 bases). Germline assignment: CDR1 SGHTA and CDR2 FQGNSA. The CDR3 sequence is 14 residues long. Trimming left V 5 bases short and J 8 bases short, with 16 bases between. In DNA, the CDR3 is TGTGCCAGCAGCCAGACTTGGGGCCGATATGAGCAGTTCTTC. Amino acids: CASSQTWGRYEQFF. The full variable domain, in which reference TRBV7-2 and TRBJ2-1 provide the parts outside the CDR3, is GAGVSQSPSNKVTEKGKDVELRCDPISGHTALYWYRQSLGQGLEFLIYFQGNSAPDKSGLPSDRFSAERTGGSVSTLTIQRTQQEDSAVYLCASSQTWGRYEQFFGPGTRLTVL.

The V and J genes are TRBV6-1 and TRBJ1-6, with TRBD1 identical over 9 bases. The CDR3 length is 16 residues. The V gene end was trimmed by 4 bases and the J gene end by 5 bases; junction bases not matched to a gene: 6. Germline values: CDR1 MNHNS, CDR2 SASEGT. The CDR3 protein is CASSAGTGFHNSPLHF. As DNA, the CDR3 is TGTGCCAGCAGTGCGGGGACAGGGTTCCATAATTCACCCCTCCACTTT.

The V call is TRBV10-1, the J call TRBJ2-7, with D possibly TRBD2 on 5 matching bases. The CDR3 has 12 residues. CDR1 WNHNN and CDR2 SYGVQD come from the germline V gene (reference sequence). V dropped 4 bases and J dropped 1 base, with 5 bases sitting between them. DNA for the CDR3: TGCGCCAGCAGTGCGGGGTCCTACGAGCAGTACTTC. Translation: CASSAGSYEQYF.

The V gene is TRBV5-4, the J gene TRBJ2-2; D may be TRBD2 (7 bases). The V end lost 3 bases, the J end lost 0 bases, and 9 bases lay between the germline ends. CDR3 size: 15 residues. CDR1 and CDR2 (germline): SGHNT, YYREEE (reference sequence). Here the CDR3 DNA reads TGTGCCAGCAGCTGGGGGGGCACGAACACCGGGGAGCTGTTTTTT. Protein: CASSWGGTNTGELFF.

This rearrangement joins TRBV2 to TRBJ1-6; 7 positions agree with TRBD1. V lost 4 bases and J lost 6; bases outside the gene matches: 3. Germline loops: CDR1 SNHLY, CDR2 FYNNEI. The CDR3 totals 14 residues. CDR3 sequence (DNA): TGTGCCAGCAGTGGACAGGGTGGTAATTCACCCCTCCACTTT. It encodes CASSGQGGNSPLHF.

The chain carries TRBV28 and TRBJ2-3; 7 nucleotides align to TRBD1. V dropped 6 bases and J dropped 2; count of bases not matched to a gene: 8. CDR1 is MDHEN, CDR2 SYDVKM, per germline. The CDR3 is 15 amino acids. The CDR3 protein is CASSPQGDSTDTQYF. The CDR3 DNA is TGTGCCAGCAGCCCCCAGGGGGATTCCACAGATACGCAGTATTTT.

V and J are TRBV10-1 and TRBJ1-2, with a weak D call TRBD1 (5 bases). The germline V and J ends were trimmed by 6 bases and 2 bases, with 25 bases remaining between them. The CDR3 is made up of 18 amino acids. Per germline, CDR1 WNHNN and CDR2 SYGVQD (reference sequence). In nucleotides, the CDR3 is TGCGCCAGCAGGCGGCGAGAGACAGCAATACTCGAAAACTATGGCTACACCTTC. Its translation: CASRRRETAILENYGYTF.

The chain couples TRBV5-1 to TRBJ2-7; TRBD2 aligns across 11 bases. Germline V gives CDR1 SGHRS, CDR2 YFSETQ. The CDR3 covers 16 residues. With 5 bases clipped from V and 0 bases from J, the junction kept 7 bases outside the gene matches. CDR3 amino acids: CASRPTTSGGSYEQYF. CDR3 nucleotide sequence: TGCGCCAGCAGACCAACAACTAGCGGGGGCTCCTACGAGCAGTACTTC.

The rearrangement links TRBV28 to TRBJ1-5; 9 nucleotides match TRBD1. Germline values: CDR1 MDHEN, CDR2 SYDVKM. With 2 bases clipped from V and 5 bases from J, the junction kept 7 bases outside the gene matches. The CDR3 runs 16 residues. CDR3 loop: CASSLDGQGFHQPQHF. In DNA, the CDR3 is TGTGCCAGCAGTTTAGATGGACAGGGGTTCCATCAGCCCCAGCATTTT.

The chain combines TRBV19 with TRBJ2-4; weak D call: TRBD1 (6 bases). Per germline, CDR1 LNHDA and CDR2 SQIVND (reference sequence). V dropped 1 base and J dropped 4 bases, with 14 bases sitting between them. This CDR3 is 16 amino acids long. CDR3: CASSIAGKQGKNIQYF. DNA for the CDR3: TGTGCCAGTAGTATAGCGGGAAAACAGGGAAAAAACATTCAGTACTTC.

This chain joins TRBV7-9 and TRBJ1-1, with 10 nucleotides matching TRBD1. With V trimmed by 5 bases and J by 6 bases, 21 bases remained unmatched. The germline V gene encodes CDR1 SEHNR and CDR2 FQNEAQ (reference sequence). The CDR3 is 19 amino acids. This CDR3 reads CASSPADRGFGGSIPEAFF. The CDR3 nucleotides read TGTGCCAGCAGCCCCGCGGACAGGGGGTTCGGGGGGTCAATCCCTGAAGCTTTCTTT.

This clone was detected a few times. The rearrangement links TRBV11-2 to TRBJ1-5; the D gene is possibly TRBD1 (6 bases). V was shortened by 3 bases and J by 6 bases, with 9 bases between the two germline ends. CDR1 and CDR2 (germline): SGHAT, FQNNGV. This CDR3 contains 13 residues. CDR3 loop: CASSLGALQPQHF. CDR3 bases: TGTGCCAGCAGCTTGGGGGCCCTTCAGCCCCAGCATTTT.

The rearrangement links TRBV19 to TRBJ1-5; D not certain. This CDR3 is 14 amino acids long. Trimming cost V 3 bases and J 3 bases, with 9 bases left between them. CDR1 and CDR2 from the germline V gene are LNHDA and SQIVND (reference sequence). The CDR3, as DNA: TGTGCCAGTAGTATTTGGCAGAACAATCAGCCCCAGCATTTT. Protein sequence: CASSIWQNNQPQHF.

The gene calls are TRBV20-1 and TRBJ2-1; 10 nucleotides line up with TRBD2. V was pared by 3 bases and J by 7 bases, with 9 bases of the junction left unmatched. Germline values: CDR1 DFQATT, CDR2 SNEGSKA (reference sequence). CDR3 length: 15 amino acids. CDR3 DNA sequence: TGCAGTGCTAGTTTCGGACTAGCGGCCCTTAATGAGCAGTTCTTC. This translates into CSASFGLAALNEQFF.

The CDR3, as DNA: TGCGCCAGCAGCTCGGATACTAAACAGGGGGCGGCCGGCTACACCTTC. This translates into CASSSDTKQGAAGYTF. The chain joins TRBV5-1 to TRBJ1-2, with TRBD1 matching over 9 bases. CDR1 and CDR2 from the germline V gene are SGHRS and YFSETQ. The junction had 14 bases not matched to a gene; V was cut back by 3 bases and J by 8 bases. This CDR3 is 16 amino acids long.

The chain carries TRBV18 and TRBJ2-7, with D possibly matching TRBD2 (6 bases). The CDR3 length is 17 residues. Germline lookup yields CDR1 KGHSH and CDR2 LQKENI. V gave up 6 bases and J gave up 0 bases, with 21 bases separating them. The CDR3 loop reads CASSQGSLAESSYEQYF. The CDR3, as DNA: TGTGCCAGCTCCCAAGGGTCTTTAGCGGAATCCTCCTACGAGCAGTACTTC.

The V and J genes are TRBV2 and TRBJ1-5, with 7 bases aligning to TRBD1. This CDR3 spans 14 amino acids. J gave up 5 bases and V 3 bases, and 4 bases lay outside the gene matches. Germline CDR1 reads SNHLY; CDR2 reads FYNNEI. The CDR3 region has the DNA TGTGCCAGCAGTGACGGGGACAGAGATCAGCCCCAGCATTTT. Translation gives CASSDGDRDQPQHF. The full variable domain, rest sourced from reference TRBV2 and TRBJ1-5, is EPEVTQTPSHQVTQMGQEVILRCVPISNHLYFYWYRQILGQKVEFLVSFYNNEISEKSEIFDDQFSVERPDGSNFTLKIRSTKLEDSAMYFCASSDGDRDQPQHFGDGTRLSIL.

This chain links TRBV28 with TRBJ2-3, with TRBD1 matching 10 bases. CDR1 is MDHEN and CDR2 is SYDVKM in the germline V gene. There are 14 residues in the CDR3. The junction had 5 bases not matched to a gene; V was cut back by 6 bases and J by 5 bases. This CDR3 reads CASRLRDRGDTQYF. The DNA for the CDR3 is TGTGCCAGCAGACTCCGGGACAGGGGAGATACGCAGTATTTT.

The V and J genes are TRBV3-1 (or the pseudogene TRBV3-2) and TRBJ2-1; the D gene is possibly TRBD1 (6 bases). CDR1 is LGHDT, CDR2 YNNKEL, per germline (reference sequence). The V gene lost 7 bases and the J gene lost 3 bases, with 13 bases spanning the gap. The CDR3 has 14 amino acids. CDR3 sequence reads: CASTDSFLYNEQFF. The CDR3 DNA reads TGTGCCAGCACGGACAGTTTTCTCTACAATGAGCAGTTCTTC.